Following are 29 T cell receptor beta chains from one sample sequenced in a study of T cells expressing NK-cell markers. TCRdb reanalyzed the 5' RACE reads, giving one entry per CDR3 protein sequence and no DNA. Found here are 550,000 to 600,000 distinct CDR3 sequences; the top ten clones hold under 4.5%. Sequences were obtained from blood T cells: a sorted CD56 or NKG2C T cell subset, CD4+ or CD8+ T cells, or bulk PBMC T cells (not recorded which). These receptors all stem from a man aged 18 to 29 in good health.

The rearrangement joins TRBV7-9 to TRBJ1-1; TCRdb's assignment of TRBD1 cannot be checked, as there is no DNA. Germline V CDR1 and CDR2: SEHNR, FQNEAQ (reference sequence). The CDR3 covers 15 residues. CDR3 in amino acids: CASSLLVEDRGRTFF.

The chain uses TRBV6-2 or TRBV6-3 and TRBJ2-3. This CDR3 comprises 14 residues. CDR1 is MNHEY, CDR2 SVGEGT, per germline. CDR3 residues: CASSYVGFGDTQYF.

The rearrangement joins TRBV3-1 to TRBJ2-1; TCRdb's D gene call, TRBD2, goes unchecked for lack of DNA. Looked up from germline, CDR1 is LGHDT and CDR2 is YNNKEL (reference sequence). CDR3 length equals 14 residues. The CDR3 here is CASSQGLEYNEQFF.

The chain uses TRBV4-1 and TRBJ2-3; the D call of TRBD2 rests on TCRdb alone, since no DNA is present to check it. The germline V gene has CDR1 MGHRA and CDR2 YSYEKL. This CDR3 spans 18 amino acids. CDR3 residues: CASSQEEGPSPSTDTQYF.

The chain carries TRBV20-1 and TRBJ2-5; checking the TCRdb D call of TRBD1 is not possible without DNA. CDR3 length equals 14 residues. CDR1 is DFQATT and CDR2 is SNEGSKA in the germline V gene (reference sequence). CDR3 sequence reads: CSRTNRALRETQYF.

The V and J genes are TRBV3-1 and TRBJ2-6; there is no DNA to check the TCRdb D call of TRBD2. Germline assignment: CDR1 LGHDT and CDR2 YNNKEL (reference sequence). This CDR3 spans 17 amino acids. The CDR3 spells CASSARGLADGANVLTF. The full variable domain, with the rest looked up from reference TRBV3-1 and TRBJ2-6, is DTAVSQTPKYLVTQMGNDKSIKCEQNLGHDTMYWYKQDSKKFLKIMFSYNNKELIINETVPNRFSPKSPDKAHLNLHINSLELGDSAVYFCASSARGLADGANVLTFGAGSRLTVL.

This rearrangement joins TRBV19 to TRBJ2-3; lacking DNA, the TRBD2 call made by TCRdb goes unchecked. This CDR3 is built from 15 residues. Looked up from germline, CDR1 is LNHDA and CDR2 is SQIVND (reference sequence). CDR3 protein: CASTGLAEGTDTQYF.

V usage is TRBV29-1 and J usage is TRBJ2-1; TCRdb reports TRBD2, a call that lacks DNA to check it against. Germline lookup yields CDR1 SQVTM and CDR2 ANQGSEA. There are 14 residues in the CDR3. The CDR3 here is CSTSSDGRYNEQFF.

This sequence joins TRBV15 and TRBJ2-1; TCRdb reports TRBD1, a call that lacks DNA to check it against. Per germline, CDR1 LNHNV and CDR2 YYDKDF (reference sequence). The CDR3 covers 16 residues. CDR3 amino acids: CATSRDQGGPYNEQFF.

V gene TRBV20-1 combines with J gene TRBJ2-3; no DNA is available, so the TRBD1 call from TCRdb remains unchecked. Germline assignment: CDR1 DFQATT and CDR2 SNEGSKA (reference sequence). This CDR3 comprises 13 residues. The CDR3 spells CSARQGAEDTQYF.

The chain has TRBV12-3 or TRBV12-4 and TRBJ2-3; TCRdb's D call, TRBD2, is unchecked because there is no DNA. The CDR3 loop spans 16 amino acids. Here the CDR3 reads CAIMGLAGTNTDTQYF.

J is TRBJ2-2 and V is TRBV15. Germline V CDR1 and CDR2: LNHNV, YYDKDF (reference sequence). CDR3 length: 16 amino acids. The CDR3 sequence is CATSRDQRASTGELFF. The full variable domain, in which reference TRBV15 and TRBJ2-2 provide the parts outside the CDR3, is DAMVIQNPRYQVTQFGKPVTLSCSQTLNHNVMYWYQQKSSQAPKLLFHYYDKDFNNEADTPDNFQSRRPNTSFCFLDIRSPGLGDTAMYLCATSRDQRASTGELFFGEGSRLTVL.

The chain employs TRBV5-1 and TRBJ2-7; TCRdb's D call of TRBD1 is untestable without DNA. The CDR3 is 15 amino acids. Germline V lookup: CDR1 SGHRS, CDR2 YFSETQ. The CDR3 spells CASSSGTGSVYEQYF.

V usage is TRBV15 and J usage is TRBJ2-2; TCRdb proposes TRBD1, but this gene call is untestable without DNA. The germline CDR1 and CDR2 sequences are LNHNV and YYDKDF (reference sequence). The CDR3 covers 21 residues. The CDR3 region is CATSREPLEGWIKKGTGELFF.

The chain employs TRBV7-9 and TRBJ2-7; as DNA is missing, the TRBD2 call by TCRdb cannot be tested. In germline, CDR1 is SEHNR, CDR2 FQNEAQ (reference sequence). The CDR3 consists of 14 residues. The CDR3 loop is CASSQLAEAGEQYF.

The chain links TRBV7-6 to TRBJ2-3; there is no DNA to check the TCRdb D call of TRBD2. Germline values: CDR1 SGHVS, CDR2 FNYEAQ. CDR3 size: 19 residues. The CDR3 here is CASSLAVHGSGHSTDTQYF.

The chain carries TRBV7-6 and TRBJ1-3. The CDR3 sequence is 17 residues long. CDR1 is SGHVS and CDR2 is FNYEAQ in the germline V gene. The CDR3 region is CASSRPPGGASGNTIYF.

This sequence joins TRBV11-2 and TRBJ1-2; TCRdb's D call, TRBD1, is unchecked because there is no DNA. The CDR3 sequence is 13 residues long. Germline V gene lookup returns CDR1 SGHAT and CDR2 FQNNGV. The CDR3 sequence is CASSLETGEGYTF. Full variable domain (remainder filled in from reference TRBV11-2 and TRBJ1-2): EAGVAQSPRYKIIEKRQSVAFWCNPISGHATLYWYQQILGQGPKLLIQFQNNGVVDDSQLPKDRFSAERLKGVDSTLKIQPAKLEDSAVYLCASSLETGEGYTFGSGTRLTVV.

CDR3 in amino acids: CASTVGGNVDEQFF. The V call is TRBV6-5, the J call TRBJ2-1; TCRdb lists TRBD1, though no DNA is available to test this call. The CDR3 loop spans 14 amino acids. From germline, CDR1 is MNHEY and CDR2 SVGAGI.

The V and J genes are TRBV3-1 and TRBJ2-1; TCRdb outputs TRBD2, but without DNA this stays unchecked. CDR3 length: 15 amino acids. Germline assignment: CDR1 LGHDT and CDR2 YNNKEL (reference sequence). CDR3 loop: CASRGGRSAYNEQFF.

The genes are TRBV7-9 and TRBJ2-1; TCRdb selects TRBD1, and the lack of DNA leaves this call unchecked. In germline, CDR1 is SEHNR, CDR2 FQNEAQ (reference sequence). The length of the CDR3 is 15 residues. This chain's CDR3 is CASSLVIPAVNEQFF.

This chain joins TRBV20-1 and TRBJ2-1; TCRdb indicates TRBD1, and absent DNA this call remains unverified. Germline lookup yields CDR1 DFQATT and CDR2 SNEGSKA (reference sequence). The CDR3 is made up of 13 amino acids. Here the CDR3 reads CSASGPIVNEQFF.

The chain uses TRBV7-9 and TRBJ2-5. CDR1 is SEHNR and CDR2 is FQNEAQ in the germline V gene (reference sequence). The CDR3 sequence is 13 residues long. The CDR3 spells CASSFWGQETQYF.

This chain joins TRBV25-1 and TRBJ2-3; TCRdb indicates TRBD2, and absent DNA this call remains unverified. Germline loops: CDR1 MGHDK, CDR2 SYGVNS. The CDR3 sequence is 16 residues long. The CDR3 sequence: CASTLVSGSDVDTQYF.

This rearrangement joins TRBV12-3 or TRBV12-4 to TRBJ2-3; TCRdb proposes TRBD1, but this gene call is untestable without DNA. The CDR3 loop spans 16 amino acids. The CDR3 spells CASSSPDRGDTDTQYF.

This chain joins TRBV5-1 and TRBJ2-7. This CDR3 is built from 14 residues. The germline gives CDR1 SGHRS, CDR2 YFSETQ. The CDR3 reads CASSLEAISYEQYF.

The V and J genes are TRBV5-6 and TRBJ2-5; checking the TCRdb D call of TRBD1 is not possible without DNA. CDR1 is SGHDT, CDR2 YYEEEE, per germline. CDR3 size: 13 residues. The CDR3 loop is CASSFWDVETQYF.

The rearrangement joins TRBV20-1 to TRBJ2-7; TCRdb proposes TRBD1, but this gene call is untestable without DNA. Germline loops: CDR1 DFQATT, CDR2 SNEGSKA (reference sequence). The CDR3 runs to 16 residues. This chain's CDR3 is CSARDRATGDFYEQYF.

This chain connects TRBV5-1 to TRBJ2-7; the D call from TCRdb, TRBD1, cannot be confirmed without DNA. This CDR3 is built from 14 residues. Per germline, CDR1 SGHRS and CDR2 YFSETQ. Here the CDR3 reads CASSRTGTGHEQYF.